The T cell receptor (beta chain) described here comes from a study of shared clonotypes between healthy human individuals (dated by TCRdb to the early 2020s). Broadly, across the study: Three men and two women, aged 18 to 49 years, made up the cohort. To increase sequencing depth and limit assay-specific biases, different laboratories used diverse techniques to prepare libraries and sequence TCR repertoires. To estimate repertoire size and how much clonotypes are shared between individuals, the study performed deep sequencing of blood TCR repertoires from a handful of healthy adults. For each donor, three plates each were used for CD4 naive and CD4 memory, two plates were used for CD8 naive, and one plate was used for CD8 memory. Leukapheresis yielded between about 0.94 and 9.5 billion PBMCs per donor. Overall results and qualifications from the work: Clonotypes shared by all four sorted-subset donors showed higher generation probabilities than non-shared clonotypes. Naive subsets generally had larger estimated clonotype richness than memory subsets did. Incomplete sequencing was indicated by rarefaction of sorted-subset datasets, despite the large sequencing depth. When a few donors were compared, the shared fraction of clonotypes was around 5% for naive CD4, about 4% for naive CD8, roughly 2.5% for memory CD4, and 0.3% to 0.5% for memory CD8. Only blood was sampled, and tissue TCR repertoires likely differ from those in blood. The genetic and exposure-history diversity represented was limited by the small number of donors. Pairwise subsampling led to the expectation that sequencing depth would affect the degree of clonotype sharing among donors.

As concerns this clone: The specificity of this receptor is unknown. No qualities accompany the bases; no much larger clone lies one base away.

The CDR1 and CDR2 encoded by the germline V gene are SGHDN and FVKESK. The trim is 0 bases for V and 4 bases for J, with a gap of 15 bases between the germline ends. The CDR3 starts with the cysteine, ends with the phenylalanine, and has 16 residues. Only the CDR3 portion is preserved as DNA: 48 bases, with reading frame beginning at the first base. The donors were healthy, HIV-negative adults with no recently reported acute infections or vaccinations. All donors were Caucasian adults living in Nashville, Tennessee, USA. CD4+ T cells were enriched through magnetic negative selection, after which naive cells were positively selected on CD45RA and the remaining negative fraction served as the memory subset. Blood was obtained by leukapheresis, after which PBMCs were separated by Ficoll-Histopaque density gradient centrifugation and cryopreserved in liquid nitrogen vapor phase. Purity and quantity of every magnetically sorted T cell population were checked by analytical flow cytometry. From each sorted fraction, genomic DNA was isolated and quantified by UV absorbance on a Nanodrop 2000c.

Using the deep immunoSEQ assay, multiplex PCR amplified TCR CDR3 regions from genomic DNA. Extracted genomic DNA from each cell subset was distributed evenly across all wells of several immunoSEQ 96-well plates, and each plate was treated as a replicate. Each replicate PCR for sorted subsets received roughly 200 ng genomic DNA, equal to some 32,000 T cell genomes. The purified libraries were quantified using a Qubit 3.0 fluorometer, sized with a Bioanalyzer 2100, and then quantified again using the KAPA Library Quantification kit. Each immunoSEQ 96-well plate was sequenced on its own single-read 150-cycle Illumina NextSeq 550 flow cell. On the study's bioinformatics: Because only junctional sequences without quality scores were contained in the immunoSEQ output, filtering matching that applied to full-length reads could not be performed. To assign V/J genes and CDR3, sequences were annotated against IMGT germline references using PyIR, a Python wrapper for IgBLAST v1.9. Reads with weak V/J assignments (E-value above 1e-6), missing CDR3, stop codons, out-of-frame junctions, or ambiguous translated residues were removed. A V3J clonotype was defined by an identical inferred V gene, J gene, and CDR3 amino acid sequence. To compute the percentage overlap between repertoires, the number of shared unique clonotypes was divided by the size of the smaller repertoire. Richness of each repertoire was evaluated using RTK rarefaction, the Chao1 estimator, and Recon v2.1 estimates of unobserved clonotypes. Generation probabilities were computed with OLGA for all TCRbeta clonotypes obtained by the gDNA method from several donors. TCRdb mirrors the immuneACCESS table, restricted to in-frame sequences. Some clones are absent from its copies; in checked studies, under half trace to an unresolved V gene, and the reason for the others is unknown. V and J calls and clone size are as listed in that table; D and trimming were resolved from the DNA. The sample contains over a million clones, around 97% of them found a single time. The top ten clonotypes cover roughly 1.1% of the sample.

The origin of this receptor is a man in his thirties or forties in good health. The sequenced sample was naive CD4+ T cells sorted from blood. Read against the paper, the sample's cell subset or site label means: CD45RA+ positively selected. The sequence joins TRBV14 to TRBJ1-2; no D gene call is confident. The DNA is TGTGCCAGCAGCCAAGATCTACGTCCGGATGGCTATGGCTACACCTTC. It is translated as CASSQDLRPDGYGYTF.